The source of this T cell receptor (beta chain) is a study of blood T cells in healthy people across ages. Regarding the study as a whole: Because sorting was not performed, PBMCs prevented conclusive naive versus antigen-experienced comparison.

Russia was home to the donors, healthy Caucasian individuals aged about 6 to 90. Primed by a sample-barcoded 5' primer and a J-beta primer mix, a second PCR proceeded for 7 to 11 cycles. A template-switch adaptor with 12 random nucleotides tagged each cDNA molecule. Any given sample supplied a minimum of 3 million CDR3-containing paired-end reads. TCRdb analysed the 5' RACE reads with MiXCR anew, one entry per CDR3 protein. The sample records 650,000 to 800,000 distinct CDR3 sequences, 44% being singletons. The length of the CDR3 is 13 residues. Germline V gene data show CDR1 as PRHDT and CDR2 as FYEKMQ (reference sequence). V trimming: 5 bases; J trimming: 10 bases; junction bases outside the gene matches: 8. With respect to this clonotype: Its specificity is not known.

The sample taken for sequencing was blood. V gene TRBV13 combines with J gene TRBJ2-3; TRBD2 matches 8 bases. The clonotype originates from a man in his fifties or sixties in good health. In DNA, the CDR3 is TGTGCCAGCAGCATAACCGGGACTAGGGCGCAGTATTTT. This gives the protein CASSITGTRAQYF.